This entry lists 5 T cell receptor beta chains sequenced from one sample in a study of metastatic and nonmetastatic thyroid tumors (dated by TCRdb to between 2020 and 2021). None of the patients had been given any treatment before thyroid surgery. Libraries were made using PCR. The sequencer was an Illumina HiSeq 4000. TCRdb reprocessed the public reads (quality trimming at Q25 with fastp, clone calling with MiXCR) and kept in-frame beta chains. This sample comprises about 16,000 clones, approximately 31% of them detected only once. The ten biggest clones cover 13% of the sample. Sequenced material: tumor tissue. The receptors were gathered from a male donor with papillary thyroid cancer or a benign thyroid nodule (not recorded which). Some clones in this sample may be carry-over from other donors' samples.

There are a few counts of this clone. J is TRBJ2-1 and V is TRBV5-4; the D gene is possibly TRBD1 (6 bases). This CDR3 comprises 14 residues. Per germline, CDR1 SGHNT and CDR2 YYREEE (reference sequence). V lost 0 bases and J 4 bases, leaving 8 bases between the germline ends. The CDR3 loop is CASSLAGTYNEQFF. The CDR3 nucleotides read TGTGCCAGCAGCTTGGCCGGGACATACAATGAGCAGTTCTTC.

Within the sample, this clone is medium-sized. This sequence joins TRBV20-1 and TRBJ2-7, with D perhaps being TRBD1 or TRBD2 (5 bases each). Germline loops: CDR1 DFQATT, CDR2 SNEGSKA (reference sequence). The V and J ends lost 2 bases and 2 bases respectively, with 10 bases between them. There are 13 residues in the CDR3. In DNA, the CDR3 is TGCAGTGCTAGACAGGGACCTCCCTACGAGCAGTACTTC. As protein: CSARQGPPYEQYF.

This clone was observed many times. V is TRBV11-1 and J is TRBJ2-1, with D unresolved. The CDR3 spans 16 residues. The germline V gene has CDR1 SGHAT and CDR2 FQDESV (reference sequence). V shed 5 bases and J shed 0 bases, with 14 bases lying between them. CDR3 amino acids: CASSPIILSSYNEQFF. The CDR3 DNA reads TGTGCCAGCAGCCCGATCATCCTCAGCTCCTACAATGAGCAGTTCTTC.

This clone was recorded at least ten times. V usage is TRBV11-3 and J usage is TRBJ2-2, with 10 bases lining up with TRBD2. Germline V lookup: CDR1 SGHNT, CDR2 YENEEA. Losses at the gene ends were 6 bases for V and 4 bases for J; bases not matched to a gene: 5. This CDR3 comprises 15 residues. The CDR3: CASRPASGGTGELFF. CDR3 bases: TGTGCCAGCAGGCCTGCTAGCGGGGGCACCGGGGAGCTGTTTTTT. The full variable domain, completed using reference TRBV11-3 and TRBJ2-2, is EAGVVQSPRYKIIEKKQPVAFWCNPISGHNTLYWYLQNLGQGPELLIRYENEEAVDDSQLPKDRFSAERLKGVDSTLKIQPAELGDSAVYLCASRPASGGTGELFFGEGSRLTVL.

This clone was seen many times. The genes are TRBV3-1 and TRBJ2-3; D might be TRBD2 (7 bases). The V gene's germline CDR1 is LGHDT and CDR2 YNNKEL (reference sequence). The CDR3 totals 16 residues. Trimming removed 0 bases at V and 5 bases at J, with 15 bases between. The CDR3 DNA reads TGTGCCAGCAGCCAAGATAGGGCGGGGGCGGAAGATACGCAGTATTTT. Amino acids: CASSQDRAGAEDTQYF.